The 2 T cell receptor beta chains listed next were all sequenced from one sample in a study of regulatory T cells in long-lasting Graves disease. Construction of the TCR beta libraries employed iRepertoire HTBI primers in conjunction with Arm-PCR of CDR3 regions. TCRdb ran MiXCR on the multiplex PCR reads and lists one entry per CDR3 protein. Seen here are about 540,000 distinct CDR3 sequences, less than 15% observed once, and the top ten hold 8% to 10%. Time point specified: newly diagnosed GD, antithyroid drugs for less than 3 months. The TCR library was made from RNA that had been extracted from PBMCs in TRIzol. The same data also went into a second study, on T cells in Graves' hyperthyroidism and ophthalmopathy.

This specimen was peripheral blood mononuclear cells (PBMCs), taken at new diagnosis, from a patient treated with antithyroid drugs. The receptor set was obtained from a man aged 25-45 years with Graves disease.

There are many counts of this clonotype. The V gene is TRBV27, the J gene TRBJ2-7; D not certain. CDR1 and CDR2 from the germline V gene are MNHEY and SMNVEV (reference sequence). V shed 1 base and J shed 1 base, with 8 bases lying between them. This CDR3 region has 14 residues. CDR3 loop: CASSLFWGSYEQYF. CDR3 coding DNA: TGTGCCAGCAGTTTATTTTGGGGTTCCTACGAGCAGTACTTC.

This clonotype showed up just a few times. The CDR3 is CASRLWGDTGELFF. The CDR3 region has the DNA TGCGCCAGCCGGCTCTGGGGGGACACCGGGGAGCTGTTTTTT. The chain has TRBV5-1 and TRBJ2-2, with D tentatively TRBD2 (6 bases). V lost 7 bases and J lost 3, with 13 bases in between. This CDR3 is 14 amino acids long. Looked up from germline, CDR1 is SGHRS and CDR2 is YFSETQ. Complete variable domain (other parts from reference TRBV5-1 and TRBJ2-2): KAGVTQTPRYLIKTRGQQVTLSCSPISGHRSVSWYQQTPGQGLQFLFEYFSETQRNKGNFPGRFSGRQFSNSRSEMNVSTLELGDSALYLCASRLWGDTGELFFGEGSRLTVL.